The clone carrying this T cell receptor beta chain was observed a handful of times. These data come from a study of blood T cell repertoires in COVID-19. The overall study: Both acute and convalescent COVID-19 samples were obtained from the United States, Italy and Spain.

This CDR3 has 12 amino acids. Trimming cost V 3 bases and J 3 bases, with 5 bases left between them. Germline assignment: CDR1 SEHNR and CDR2 FQNEAQ (reference sequence). Per the authors' pipeline: How many nucleated cells were present was estimated from reference gene primer amplification. Sequencing used immunoSEQ multiplex PCR; TCRdb keeps in-frame clones, though not all of them. V, J and clone size derive from that table, while D and trimming were established from the DNA sequence. The sample holds approximately 220,000 clones, 80% seen once. This receptor was obtained from a woman aged 40 to 50 with acute COVID-19. The chain is built from TRBV7-9 and TRBJ1-1; D gene ambiguous. Sequencing was done on a sample of PBMCs or T cells enriched from blood (not recorded which). As DNA, the CDR3 is TGTGCCAGCAGCTTGGAGTACACTGAAGCTTTCTTT. Its translation is CASSLEYTEAFF.